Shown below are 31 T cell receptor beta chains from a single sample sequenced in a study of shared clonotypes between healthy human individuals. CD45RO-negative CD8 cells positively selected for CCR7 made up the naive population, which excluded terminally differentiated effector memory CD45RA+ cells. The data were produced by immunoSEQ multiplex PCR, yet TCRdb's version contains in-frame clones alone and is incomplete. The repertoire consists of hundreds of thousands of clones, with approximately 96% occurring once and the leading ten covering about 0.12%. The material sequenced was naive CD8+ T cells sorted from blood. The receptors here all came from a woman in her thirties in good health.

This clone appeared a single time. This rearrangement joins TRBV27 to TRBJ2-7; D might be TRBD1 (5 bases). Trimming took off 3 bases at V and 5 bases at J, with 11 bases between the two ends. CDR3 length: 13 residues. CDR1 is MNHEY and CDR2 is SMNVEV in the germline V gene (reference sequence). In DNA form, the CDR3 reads TGTGCCAGCAGTTTCACACCCAGGGACGAGCAGTACTTC. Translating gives CASSFTPRDEQYF.

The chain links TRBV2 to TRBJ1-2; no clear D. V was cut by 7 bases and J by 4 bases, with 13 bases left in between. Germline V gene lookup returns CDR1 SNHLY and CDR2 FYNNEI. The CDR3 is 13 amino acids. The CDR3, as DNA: TGTGCCAGCATCGGCGGGAGACTCTATGGCTACACCTTC. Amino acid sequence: CASIGGRLYGYTF. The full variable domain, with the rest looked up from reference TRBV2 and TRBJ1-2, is EPEVTQTPSHQVTQMGQEVILRCVPISNHLYFYWYRQILGQKVEFLVSFYNNEISEKSEIFDDQFSVERPDGSNFTLKIRSTKLEDSAMYFCASIGGRLYGYTFGSGTRLTVV.

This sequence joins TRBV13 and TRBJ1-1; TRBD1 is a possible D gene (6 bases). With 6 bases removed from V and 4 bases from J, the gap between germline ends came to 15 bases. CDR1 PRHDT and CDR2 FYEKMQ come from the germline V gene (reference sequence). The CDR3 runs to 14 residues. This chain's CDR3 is CASSPRGGSTEAFF. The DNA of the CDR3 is TGTGCCAGCAGTCCACGTGGGGGCAGCACTGAAGCTTTCTTT.

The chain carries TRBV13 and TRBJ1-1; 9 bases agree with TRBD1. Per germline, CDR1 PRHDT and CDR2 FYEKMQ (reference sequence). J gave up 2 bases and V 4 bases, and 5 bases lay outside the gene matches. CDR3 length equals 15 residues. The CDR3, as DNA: TGTGCCAGCAGCTCCGGGACAGGGCCCAACACTGAAGCTTTCTTT. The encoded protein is CASSSGTGPNTEAFF.

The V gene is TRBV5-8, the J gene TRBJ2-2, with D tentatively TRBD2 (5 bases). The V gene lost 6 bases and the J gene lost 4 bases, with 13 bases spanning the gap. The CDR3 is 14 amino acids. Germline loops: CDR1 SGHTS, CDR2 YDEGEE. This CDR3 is CASITRVSTGELFF. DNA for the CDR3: TGTGCCAGCATAACTAGAGTCAGCACCGGGGAGCTGTTTTTT.

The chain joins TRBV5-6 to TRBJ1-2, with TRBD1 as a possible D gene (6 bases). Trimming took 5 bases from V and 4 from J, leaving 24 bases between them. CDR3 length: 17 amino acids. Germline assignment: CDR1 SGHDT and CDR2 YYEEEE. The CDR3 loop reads CASSSSPSAQGGYGYTF. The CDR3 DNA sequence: TGTGCCAGCAGTTCCTCGCCCTCGGCACAGGGAGGCTATGGCTACACCTTC.

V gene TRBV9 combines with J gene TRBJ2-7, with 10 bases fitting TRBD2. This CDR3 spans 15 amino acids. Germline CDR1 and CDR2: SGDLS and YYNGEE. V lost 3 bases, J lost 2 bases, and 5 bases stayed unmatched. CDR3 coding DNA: TGTGCCAGCAGCGCAGGACTAGCGGCAACCTACGAGCAGTACTTC. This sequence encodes CASSAGLAATYEQYF.

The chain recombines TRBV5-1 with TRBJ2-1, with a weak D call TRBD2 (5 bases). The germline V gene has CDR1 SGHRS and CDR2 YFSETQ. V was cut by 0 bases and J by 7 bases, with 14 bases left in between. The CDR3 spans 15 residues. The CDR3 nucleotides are TGCGCCAGCAGCTTGGCGCTTGAGGGTAATAATGAGCAGTTCTTC. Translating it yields CASSLALEGNNEQFF. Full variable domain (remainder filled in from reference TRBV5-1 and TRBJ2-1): KAGVTQTPRYLIKTRGQQVTLSCSPISGHRSVSWYQQTPGQGLQFLFEYFSETQRNKGNFPGRFSGRQFSNSRSEMNVSTLELGDSALYLCASSLALEGNNEQFFGPGTRLTVL.

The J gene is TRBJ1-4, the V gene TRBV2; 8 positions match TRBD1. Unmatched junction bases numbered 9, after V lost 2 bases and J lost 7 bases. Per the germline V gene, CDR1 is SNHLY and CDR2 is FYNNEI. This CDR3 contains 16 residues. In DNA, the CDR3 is TGTGCCAGCAGTGAATGGGTCCCCGGGACAGGTGAAAAACTGTTTTTT. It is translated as CASSEWVPGTGEKLFF.

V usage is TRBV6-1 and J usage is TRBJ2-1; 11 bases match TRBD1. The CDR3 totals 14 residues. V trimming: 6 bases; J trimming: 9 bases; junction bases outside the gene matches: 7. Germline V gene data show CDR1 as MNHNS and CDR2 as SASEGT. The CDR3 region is CASRAGQGATEQFF. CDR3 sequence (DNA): TGTGCCAGCAGAGCCGGACAGGGGGCAACTGAGCAGTTCTTC.

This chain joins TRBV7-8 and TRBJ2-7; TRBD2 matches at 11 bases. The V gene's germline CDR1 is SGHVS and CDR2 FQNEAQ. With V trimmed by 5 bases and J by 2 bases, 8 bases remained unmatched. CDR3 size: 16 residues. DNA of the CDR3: TGTGCCAGCAGCACCCCTAGCGGGAGGACGCCCTACGAGCAGTACTTC. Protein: CASSTPSGRTPYEQYF.

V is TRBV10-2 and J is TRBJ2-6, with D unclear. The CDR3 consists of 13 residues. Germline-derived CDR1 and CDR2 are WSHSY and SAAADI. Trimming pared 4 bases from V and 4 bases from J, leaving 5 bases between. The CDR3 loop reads CASSVAGANVLTF. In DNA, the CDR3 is TGCGCCAGCAGTGTAGCAGGGGCCAACGTCCTGACTTTC.

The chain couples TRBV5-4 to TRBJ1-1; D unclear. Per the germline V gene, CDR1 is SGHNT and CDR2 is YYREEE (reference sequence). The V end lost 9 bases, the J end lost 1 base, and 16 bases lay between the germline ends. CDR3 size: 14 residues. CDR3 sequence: CAIYHPNGNTEAFF. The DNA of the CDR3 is TGTGCCATCTACCACCCGAACGGGAACACTGAAGCTTTCTTT.

The CDR3 nucleotides read TGTGCCAGCAGATCACCGGGGACTAGCGGCCTTACGCAGTATTTT. Translating it yields CASRSPGTSGLTQYF. This chain connects TRBV28 to TRBJ2-3; 11 nucleotides line up with TRBD2. Per germline, CDR1 MDHEN and CDR2 SYDVKM. The CDR3 is 15 residues long. Germline trimming cut 6 bases from V and 8 bases from J; bases unmatched to any gene: 10. The full variable domain, completed using reference TRBV28 and TRBJ2-3, is DVKVTQSSRYLVKRTGEKVFLECVQDMDHENMFWYRQDPGLGLRLIYFSYDVKMKEKGDIPEGYSVSREKKERFSLILESASTNQTSMYLCASRSPGTSGLTQYFGPGTRLTVL.

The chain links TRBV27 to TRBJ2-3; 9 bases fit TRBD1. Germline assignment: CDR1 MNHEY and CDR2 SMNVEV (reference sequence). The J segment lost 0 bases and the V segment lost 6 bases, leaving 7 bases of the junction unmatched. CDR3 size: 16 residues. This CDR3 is CASRRTGTGSTDTQYF. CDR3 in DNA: TGTGCCAGCAGACGGACCGGGACAGGGAGCACAGATACGCAGTATTTT.

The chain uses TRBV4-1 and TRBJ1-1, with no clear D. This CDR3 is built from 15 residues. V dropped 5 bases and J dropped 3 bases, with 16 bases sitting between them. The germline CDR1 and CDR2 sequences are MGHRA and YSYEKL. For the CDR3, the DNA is TGCGCCAGCAGCTTCCCGGCGGGGAGGGACACTGAAGCTTTCTTT. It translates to CASSFPAGRDTEAFF.

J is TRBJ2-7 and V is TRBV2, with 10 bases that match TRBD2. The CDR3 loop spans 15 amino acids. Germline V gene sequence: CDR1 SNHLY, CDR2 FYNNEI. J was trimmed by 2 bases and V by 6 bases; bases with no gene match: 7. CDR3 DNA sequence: TGTGCCAGCAGCGAGCTAGCGGGAGAACCCTACGAGCAGTACTTC. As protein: CASSELAGEPYEQYF.

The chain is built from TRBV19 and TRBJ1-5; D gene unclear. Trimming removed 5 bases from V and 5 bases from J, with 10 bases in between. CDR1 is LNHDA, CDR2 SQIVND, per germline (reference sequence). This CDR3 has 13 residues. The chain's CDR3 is CASSEGGHQPQHF. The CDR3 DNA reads TGTGCCAGTAGTGAAGGAGGTCATCAGCCCCAGCATTTT.

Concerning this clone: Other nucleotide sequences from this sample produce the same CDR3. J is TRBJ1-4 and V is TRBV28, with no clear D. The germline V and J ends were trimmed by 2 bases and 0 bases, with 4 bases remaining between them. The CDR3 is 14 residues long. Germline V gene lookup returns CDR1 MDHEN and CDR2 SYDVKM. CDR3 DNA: TGTGCCAGCAGTTTAACAGCAACTAATGAAAAACTGTTTTTT. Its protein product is CASSLTATNEKLFF.

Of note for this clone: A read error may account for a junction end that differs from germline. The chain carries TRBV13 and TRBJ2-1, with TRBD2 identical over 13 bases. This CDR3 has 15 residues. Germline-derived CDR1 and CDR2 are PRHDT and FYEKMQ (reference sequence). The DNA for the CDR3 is TGTGCCAGCAGCCTAGGACTAGCGGGAGCAAATGAGCAGTTCTTC. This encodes CASSLGLAGANEQFF.

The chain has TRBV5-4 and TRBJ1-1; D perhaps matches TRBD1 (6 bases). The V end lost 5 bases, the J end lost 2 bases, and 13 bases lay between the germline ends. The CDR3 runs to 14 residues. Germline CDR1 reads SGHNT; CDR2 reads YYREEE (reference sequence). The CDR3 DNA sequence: TGTGCCAGCAGGGAGACAGGTTTAAACACTGAAGCTTTCTTT. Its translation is CASRETGLNTEAFF.

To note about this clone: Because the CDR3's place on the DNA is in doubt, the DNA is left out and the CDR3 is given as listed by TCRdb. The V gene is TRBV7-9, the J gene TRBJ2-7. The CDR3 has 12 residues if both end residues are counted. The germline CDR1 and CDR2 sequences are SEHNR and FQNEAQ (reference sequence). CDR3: CASSFLWYEQYF.

The CDR3 DNA follows: TGCGCCAGCAGTGGGGAGGGGGCGTGGGGAGCTTTCTTT. Encoded protein: CASSGEGAWGAFF. J is TRBJ1-1 and V is TRBV10-2; 7 bases align to TRBD1. CDR1 WSHSY and CDR2 SAAADI come from the germline V gene. There are 13 residues in the CDR3. The trim removed 4 bases at V and 10 bases at J, leaving 9 bases unmatched.

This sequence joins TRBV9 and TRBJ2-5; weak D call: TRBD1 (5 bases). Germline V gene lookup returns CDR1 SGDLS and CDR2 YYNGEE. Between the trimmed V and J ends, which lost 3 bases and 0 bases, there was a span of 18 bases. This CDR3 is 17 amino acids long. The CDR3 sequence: CASSAKDSATNQETQYF. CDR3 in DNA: TGTGCCAGCAGCGCAAAAGACAGCGCGACGAACCAAGAGACCCAGTACTTC.

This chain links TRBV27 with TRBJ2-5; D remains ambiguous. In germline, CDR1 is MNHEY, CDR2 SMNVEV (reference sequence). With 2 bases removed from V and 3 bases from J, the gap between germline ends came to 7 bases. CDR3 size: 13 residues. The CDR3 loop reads CASSLDTEETQYF. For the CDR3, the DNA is TGTGCCAGCAGTTTAGATACGGAAGAGACCCAGTACTTC.

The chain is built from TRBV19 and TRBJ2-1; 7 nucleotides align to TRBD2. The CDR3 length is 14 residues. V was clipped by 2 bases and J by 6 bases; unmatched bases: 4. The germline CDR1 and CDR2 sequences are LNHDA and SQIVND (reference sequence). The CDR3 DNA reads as TGTGCCAGTAGTATAACGGGAGGCGGCAATGAGCAGTTCTTC. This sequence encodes CASSITGGGNEQFF.

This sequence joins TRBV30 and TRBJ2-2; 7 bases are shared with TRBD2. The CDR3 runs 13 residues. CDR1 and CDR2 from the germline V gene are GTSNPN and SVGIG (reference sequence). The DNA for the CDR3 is TGTGCTCGGGGAGGGAGTCGCACCGGGGAGCTGTTTTTT. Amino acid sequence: CARGGSRTGELFF.

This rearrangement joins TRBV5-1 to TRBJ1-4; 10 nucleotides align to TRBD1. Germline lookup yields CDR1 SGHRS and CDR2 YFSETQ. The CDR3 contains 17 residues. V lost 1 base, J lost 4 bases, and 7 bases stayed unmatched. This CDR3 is CASSLSLGQGVNEKLFF. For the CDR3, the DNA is TGCGCCAGCAGCTTGTCTTTAGGACAGGGGGTTAATGAAAAACTGTTTTTT.

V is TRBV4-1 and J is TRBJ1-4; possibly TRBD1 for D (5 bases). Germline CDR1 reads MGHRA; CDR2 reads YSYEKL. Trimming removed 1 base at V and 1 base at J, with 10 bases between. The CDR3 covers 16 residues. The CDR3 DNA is TGCGCCAGCAGCCAAGGGCCGACAGAAACTAATGAAAAACTGTTTTTT. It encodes CASSQGPTETNEKLFF.

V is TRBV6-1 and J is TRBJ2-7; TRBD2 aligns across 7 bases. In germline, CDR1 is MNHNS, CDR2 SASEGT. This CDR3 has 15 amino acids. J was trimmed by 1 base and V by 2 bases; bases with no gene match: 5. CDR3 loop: CASSEWWGGSYEQYF. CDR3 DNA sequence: TGTGCCAGCAGTGAATGGTGGGGAGGGTCCTACGAGCAGTACTTC.

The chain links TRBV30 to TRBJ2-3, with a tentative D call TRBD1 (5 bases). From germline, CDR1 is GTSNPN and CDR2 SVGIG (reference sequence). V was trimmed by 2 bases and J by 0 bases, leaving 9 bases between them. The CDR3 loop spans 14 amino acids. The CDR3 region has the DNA TGTGCCTGGAGTCGGACAACTAGCACAGATACGCAGTATTTT. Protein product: CAWSRTTSTDTQYF. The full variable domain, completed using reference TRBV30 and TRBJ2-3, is SQTIHQWPATLVQPVGSPLSLECTVEGTSNPNLYWYRQAAGRGLQLLFYSVGIGQISSEVPQNLSASRPQDRQFILSSKKLLLSDSGFYLCAWSRTTSTDTQYFGPGTRLTVL.